This TCR beta chain was captured by sequencing in a study of shared T cell receptors in the human thymus. Here immunoSEQ multiplex PCR was the method, and the copy in TCRdb shows in-frame clones only, minus some. Found here are 500,000 to 850,000 clones, around 87% of them singletons; the top ten hold 0.0094%. V was clipped by 4 bases and J by 6 bases, with 15 bases between them. From germline, CDR1 is MGHRA and CDR2 YSYEKL. CDR3 length equals 14 residues. As for this clone: At the DNA level, this CDR3 is encoded by other sequences in the same sample as well.

The same data also contributed to another study, on human thymus T cells. That source adds: The sample donors, healthy Finnish infants, were having corrective surgery for congenital heart defects. Thymus tissue for the work was resected from patients undergoing corrective heart surgery.

The sample consisted of thymocytes. The chain combines TRBV4-1 with TRBJ1-2, with D uncertain. This TCR derives from a boy younger than two with a congenital heart defect. CDR3 DNA: TGCGCCAGCAGCCCGAAACCGAGGAGAGATGGCTACACCTTC. Translated, it gives CASSPKPRRDGYTF.